The 13 T cell receptor beta chains below come from one sample, sequenced in a study of cytomegalovirus exposure and HLA in healthy donors. Generated by immunoSEQ multiplex PCR, the TCRdb table keeps only in-frame clones and is missing some. The sample lists approximately 65,000 clones; 95% to 97% were seen once. Input material: PBMCs. All receptors come from a man younger than 30 in good health and CMV-seronegative.

V and J are TRBV25-1 and TRBJ2-1, with D possibly being TRBD2 (5 bases). The CDR3 runs to 13 residues. The V end was cut by 3 bases, the J end by 9 bases, with 12 bases between. The germline gives CDR1 MGHDK, CDR2 SYGVNS. The CDR3 bases are TGTGCCAGCAGTGACCTGAAAGGAGGTGAGCAGTTCTTC. As protein: CASSDLKGGEQFF.

This clone was recorded only once. This chain uses TRBV5-1 with TRBJ2-1; 11 bases fit TRBD2. The CDR3 is 18 amino acids. V shed 4 bases, J shed 9 bases, and the junction held 18 bases outside the gene matches. Germline V gene lookup returns CDR1 SGHRS and CDR2 YFSETQ. The CDR3 here is CASSPDASGRFLVSEQFF. In DNA, the CDR3 is TGCGCCAGCAGCCCCGACGCTAGCGGGAGGTTTCTTGTCAGTGAGCAGTTCTTC.

This clone was counted a single time. This chain uses TRBV30 with TRBJ1-5; weak D call: TRBD1 (5 bases). Germline V lookup: CDR1 GTSNPN, CDR2 SVGIG (reference sequence). This CDR3 region has 19 residues. The V end was cut by 0 bases, the J end by 0 bases, with 21 bases between. The CDR3: CAWSVRGGTLRYSNQPQHF. DNA of the CDR3: TGTGCCTGGAGTGTACGCGGGGGGACCCTTCGATATAGCAATCAGCCCCAGCATTTT.

On this clone: This sample includes further DNA sequences coding for the same CDR3. V gene TRBV6-5 combines with J gene TRBJ1-2, with D perhaps TRBD1 (5 bases). Germline CDR1 reads MNHEY; CDR2 reads SVGAGI. V was cut by 2 bases and J by 3 bases, with 7 bases left in between. The CDR3 loop spans 13 amino acids. CDR3 sequence: CASSYGGDYGYTF. As DNA, the CDR3 is TGTGCCAGCAGTTACGGAGGGGACTATGGCTACACCTTC.

This chain joins TRBV6-5 and TRBJ2-7; TRBD2 agrees at 8 bases. CDR3 length: 15 residues. Looked up from germline, CDR1 is MNHEY and CDR2 is SVGAGI. The V and J ends lost 0 bases and 3 bases, in that order; junction bases with no gene match: 4. CDR3 DNA sequence: TGTGCCAGCAGTTACTCAGCGGGAGAGAGCTACGAGCAGTACTTC. As protein: CASSYSAGESYEQYF.

This chain links TRBV19 with TRBJ1-3; possible D gene TRBD1, 6 bases. CDR3 length: 18 amino acids. Germline assignment: CDR1 LNHDA and CDR2 SQIVND (reference sequence). Trimming pared 4 bases from V and 0 bases from J, leaving 19 bases between. CDR3 in amino acids: CASSKDGTPVFSGNTIYF. The CDR3 nucleotides read TGTGCCAGTAGTAAAGACGGGACACCTGTATTCTCTGGAAACACCATATATTTT. Supplemented by reference TRBV19 and TRBJ1-3, the full variable domain reads DGGITQSPKYLFRKEGQNVTLSCEQNLNHDAMYWYRQDPGQGLRLIYYSQIVNDFQKGDIAEGYSVSREKKESFPLTVTSAQKNPTAFYLCASSKDGTPVFSGNTIYFGEGSWLTVV.

V usage is TRBV19 and J usage is TRBJ2-3; TRBD1 matches at 7 bases. With V trimmed by 3 bases and J by 4 bases, 1 base remained unmatched. Germline V gives CDR1 LNHDA, CDR2 SQIVND (reference sequence). The CDR3 is made up of 13 amino acids. In nucleotides, the CDR3 is TGTGCCAGTAGTATGGGACAGCCAGATACGCAGTATTTT. As protein: CASSMGQPDTQYF.

The rearrangement joins TRBV29-1 to TRBJ1-2; 9 positions agree with TRBD1. Germline V gene sequence: CDR1 SQVTM, CDR2 ANQGSEA. The CDR3 spans 12 residues. J gave up 7 bases and V 6 bases, and 6 bases lay outside the gene matches. The CDR3 spells CSVFTGGSGYTF. The CDR3 DNA sequence: TGCAGCGTCTTTACAGGGGGCAGTGGCTACACCTTC.

The chain recombines TRBV2 with TRBJ2-7, with a possible D match to TRBD1 (6 bases). CDR1 and CDR2 from the germline V gene are SNHLY and FYNNEI. Trimming removed 6 bases from V and 6 bases from J, with 15 bases in between. The CDR3 sequence is 13 residues long. The CDR3 is CASSVDNRVEQYF. In DNA, the CDR3 is TGTGCCAGCAGCGTAGATAACAGGGTCGAGCAGTACTTC.

This rearrangement joins TRBV27 to TRBJ2-7; 7 bases agree with TRBD2. The CDR3 spans 15 residues. V dropped 2 bases and J dropped 2; count of bases not matched to a gene: 6. The germline V gene encodes CDR1 MNHEY and CDR2 SMNVEV (reference sequence). The CDR3 region has the DNA TGTGCCAGCAGTTTACGCGGGAGTGGCCCCTACGAGCAGTACTTC. Its protein is CASSLRGSGPYEQYF.

This clone was recorded once. V gene TRBV6-4 combines with J gene TRBJ2-3; no clear D gene. Trimming took 3 bases from V and 5 from J, leaving 9 bases between them. Germline CDR1 is MRHNA and CDR2 is SNTAGT. The CDR3 length is 13 residues. CDR3 nucleotide sequence: TGTGCCAGCAGTGATGACTCTCAAGATACGCAGTATTTT. This gives the protein CASSDDSQDTQYF.

Written as DNA, the CDR3 is TGTGCCATCAGTGTTGCTAGCGGGAGACGGGTCGAGCAGTACTTC. Its protein product is CAISVASGRRVEQYF. V is TRBV10-3 and J is TRBJ2-7; 10 bases align to TRBD2. Germline V gene lookup returns CDR1 ENHRY and CDR2 SYGVKD. V shed 4 bases and J 6 bases; nucleotides not matched to a gene: 9. CDR3 length: 15 amino acids.

The V call is TRBV2, the J call TRBJ1-5, with D maybe TRBD1 (5 bases). The ends were cut back, 4 bases at V and 4 bases at J, with 11 bases in the middle. Per the germline V gene, CDR1 is SNHLY and CDR2 is FYNNEI. This CDR3 spans 14 amino acids. The DNA for the CDR3 is TGTGCCAGCAGTGCGTCAGGGCCGAATCAGCCCCAGCATTTT. Its protein is CASSASGPNQPQHF.